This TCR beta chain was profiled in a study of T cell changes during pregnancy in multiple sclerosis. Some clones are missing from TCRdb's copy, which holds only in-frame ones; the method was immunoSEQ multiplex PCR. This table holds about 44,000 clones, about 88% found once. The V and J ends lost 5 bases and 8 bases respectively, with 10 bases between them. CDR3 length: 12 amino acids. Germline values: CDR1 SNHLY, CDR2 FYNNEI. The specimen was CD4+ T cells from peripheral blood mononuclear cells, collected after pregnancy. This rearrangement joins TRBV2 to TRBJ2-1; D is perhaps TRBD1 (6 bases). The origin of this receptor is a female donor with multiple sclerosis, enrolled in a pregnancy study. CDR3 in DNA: TGTGCCAGCAGTAAAGAGGGGGATGAGCAGTTCTTC. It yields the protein CASSKEGDEQFF.